This TCR beta chain emerged from a study of blood T cell repertoires in COVID-19. Across the study: COVID-19 samples collected from the United States, Italy and Spain covered acute and convalescent phases. The cDNA or gDNA used as material had been derived from T cells, B-cell-depleted T cells, or PBMCs.

The CDR3 spans 15 residues. V lost 3 bases and J lost 2, with 12 bases in between. Germline V lookup: CDR1 SGHDT, CDR2 YYEEEE. As processed by the authors: Reference gene primers were amplified, and this amplification served to estimate nucleated cell counts. Here immunoSEQ multiplex PCR was the method, and the copy in TCRdb shows in-frame clones only, minus some. Clone size and the V and J calls come from that table; the DNA yielded D and trimming. The profile covers 110,000 or so clones, with 82% appearing a single time and about 12% taken by the ten largest. The TCR originated in a human donor in a cohort sampled during active COVID-19. V usage is TRBV5-6 and J usage is TRBJ1-5; D is unresolved. Sequenced input: peripheral blood. CDR3 region: CASSSRGIGNQPQHF. The CDR3 region has the DNA TGTGCCAGCAGCTCAAGAGGCATAGGCAATCAGCCCCAGCATTTT.